This T cell receptor beta chain was sequenced during a study of a mutant IDH1 vaccine in newly diagnosed glioma. For the study at large: Onset of vaccination occurred 4-6 weeks following radiotherapy alone, or with temozolomide cycles.

Trimming left V 1 base short and J 5 bases short, with 3 bases between. Germline CDR1 reads LNHDA; CDR2 reads SQIVND (reference sequence). The CDR3 runs to 12 residues. Here immunoSEQ multiplex PCR was the method, and the copy in TCRdb shows in-frame clones only, minus some. The sample has about 43,000 clones, about 88% seen once. Stated time point: week 23, last vaccination. Each dose of the vaccine consisted of 300 ug of mutant IDH1 20-mer peptide, with topical imiquimod. A word on this clone: Its antigen is not identified. Other nucleotide sequences in the sample specify the same CDR3.

V usage is TRBV19 and J usage is TRBJ1-5; D remains ambiguous. The sequencing here drew on PBMCs, taken from a glioma patient whose treatment included an IDH1 peptide vaccine. The origin of this receptor is a young woman with glioma. Some clones in this sample may be carry-over from other donors' samples. CDR3 bases: TGTGCCAGTAGTATAGGGGATCAGCCCCAGCATTTT. Residues: CASSIGDQPQHF.